This T cell receptor beta chain was identified in a study of CD8 T cells in Susac syndrome. Study results and limitations: Clonal expansion was missing from Susac syndrome CD4+ T cell repertoires.

This clonotype was seen a single time. Its antigen is currently unknown. Per germline, CDR1 MDHEN and CDR2 SYDVKM. Trimming removed 7 bases from V and 6 bases from J; junction bases left unmatched: 8. This CDR3 has 14 residues. Diagnostic criteria for definite or probable disease, in their recently defined form, were met by the patients with Susac syndrome. In contrast to the negatively isolated CD8+ and CD4+ T cells, TEMRA cells were FACS-enriched. RNA amounts of about 0.45 to 1 ug underwent reverse transcription with random hexamers. By means of immunoSEQ multiplex PCR, TCR beta CDR3 spanning 54 Vbeta and 13 Jbeta underwent amplification. TCRdb independently ran MiXCR on the immunoSEQ multiplex PCR reads; one entry per CDR3 protein. The data contain tens of thousands of distinct CDR3 sequences, 90% to 95% of them singletons.

Specimen: CD4+ T cells from PBMCs. This chain links TRBV28 with TRBJ2-3, with 9 nucleotides matching TRBD1. The receptor was derived from a human donor with Susac syndrome. The CDR3 loop reads CASTTGGSGDTQYF. As DNA, the CDR3 is TGTGCCAGCACCACAGGGGGCTCAGGCGATACGCAGTATTTT.